The 27 T cell receptor beta chains below come from one sample, sequenced in a study of shared clonotypes between healthy human individuals. Data came from immunoSEQ multiplex PCR; TCRdb stores just in-frame clones and leaves some out. The sample shows hundreds of thousands of clones, about 74% of them seen only once. Sequenced: memory CD4+ T cells sorted from blood. As for subset: CD45RA-negative fraction. The origin of the receptors is a woman aged 25 to 39 in good health.

In its sample, this clone was seen a few times. J is TRBJ2-7 and V is TRBV5-1; the D is unclear. The CDR3 is made up of 15 amino acids. Trimming removed 3 bases at V and 2 bases at J, with 15 bases between. In germline, CDR1 is SGHRS, CDR2 YFSETQ. The CDR3 DNA is TGCGCCAGCAGCTCCTCTCCTGGAGCCCCCTACGAGCAGTACTTC. This sequence encodes CASSSSPGAPYEQYF.

The chain has TRBV7-9 and TRBJ1-4, with TRBD1 matching over 7 bases. The CDR3 has 15 residues. J was trimmed by 4 bases and V by 5 bases; bases with no gene match: 7. Germline CDR1 reads SEHNR; CDR2 reads FQNEAQ (reference sequence). CDR3 in DNA: TGTGCCAGCAGCCGCAGGGACAGAGATAATGAAAAACTGTTTTTT. It specifies CASSRRDRDNEKLFF.

CDR3 DNA sequence: TGTGCCAGCAGCTCCAGGTGGGGGATGTCTAGCAATCAGCCCCAGCATTTT. Translated, it gives CASSSRWGMSSNQPQHF. V usage is TRBV7-8 and J usage is TRBJ1-5; tentatively, D is TRBD1 (5 bases). This CDR3 has 17 residues. V was pared by 4 bases and J by 0 bases, with 16 bases between. Per germline, CDR1 SGHVS and CDR2 FQNEAQ.

This clone was observed a handful of times. The same CDR3 can be traced to other DNA sequences in this sample. The chain carries TRBV7-2 and TRBJ1-1; D possibly corresponds to TRBD1 (5 bases). In germline, CDR1 is SGHTA, CDR2 FQGNSA. Trimming removed 5 bases from V and 3 bases from J, with 10 bases in between. The CDR3 runs 13 residues. This CDR3 is CASSIQGDTEAFF. The CDR3 coding sequence is TGTGCCAGCAGCATCCAGGGAGACACTGAAGCTTTCTTT.

This clone was counted only a few times. A much more abundant neighbour one base away suggests this may be a read error. This chain joins TRBV7-8 and TRBJ2-5; no firm D call. This CDR3 spans 12 amino acids. Per germline, CDR1 SGHVS and CDR2 FQNEAQ. V lost 5 bases and J lost 0, with 4 bases in between. CDR3 coding DNA: TGTGCCAGCAGCCCGGACCAAGAGACCCAGTACTTC. As protein: CASSPDQETQYF.

This clone was detected only once. The chain has TRBV10-3 and TRBJ1-2; no reliable D call. This CDR3 region has 13 residues. V was pared by 4 bases and J by 3 bases, with 9 bases between. Germline assignment: CDR1 ENHRY and CDR2 SYGVKD. CDR3 bases: TGTGCCATCAGTGGGTCGGCGGACTATGGCTACACCTTC. Translating it yields CAISGSADYGYTF.

This sequence joins TRBV11-2 and TRBJ1-5; 10 bases agree with TRBD1. In germline, CDR1 is SGHAT, CDR2 FQNNGV. This CDR3 is built from 15 residues. V lost 4 bases and J lost 6; bases outside the gene matches: 6. The CDR3 DNA reads as TGTGCCAGCAGCTGGGGACAGGGGTCTGGTCAGCCCCAGCATTTT. Residues: CASSWGQGSGQPQHF.

The chain joins TRBV7-2 to TRBJ2-1; weak D call: TRBD2 (5 bases). The V gene's germline CDR1 is SGHTA and CDR2 FQGNSA. Trimming stripped 8 bases from V and 2 bases from J, with 16 bases between. The length of the CDR3 is 15 residues. Here the CDR3 DNA reads TGTGCCAGCCGCCCTAGCATTTCACCCTACAATGAGCAGTTCTTC. Residues: CASRPSISPYNEQFF.

J is TRBJ1-1 and V is TRBV7-3; D unresolved. V lost 5 bases and J lost 2, with 12 bases in between. CDR1 and CDR2 (germline): SGHTA, FQGTGA. This CDR3 contains 14 residues. Written as DNA, the CDR3 is TGTGCCAGCAGCAGCCTAGGGAGAAACACTGAAGCTTTCTTT. Its protein product is CASSSLGRNTEAFF.

There are a few counts of this clone. The V gene is TRBV6-1, the J gene TRBJ1-4; 7 bases are a match to TRBD1. Per the germline V gene, CDR1 is MNHNS and CDR2 is SASEGT. CDR3 size: 17 residues. The V gene end was trimmed by 4 bases and the J gene end by 5 bases; junction bases not matched to a gene: 13. The CDR3 is CASSAADTGQRNEKLFF. In nucleotides, the CDR3 is TGTGCCAGCAGTGCCGCCGATACGGGACAGAGAAATGAAAAACTGTTTTTT.

The chain links TRBV27 to TRBJ2-1, with D perhaps matching TRBD1 or TRBD2 (5 bases each). Germline assignment: CDR1 MNHEY and CDR2 SMNVEV (reference sequence). Trimming shortened V by 5 bases and J by 9 bases, and 14 bases separated the two germline ends. The CDR3 runs to 13 residues. In DNA form, the CDR3 reads TGTGCCAGCAGTAGATACGTTGGGGGTGAGCAGTTCTTC. Translation: CASSRYVGGEQFF.

With regard to this clone: This sample includes further DNA sequences coding for the same CDR3. The chain joins TRBV5-1 to TRBJ1-1, with D uncertain. This CDR3 has 12 amino acids. The V end was cut by 0 bases, the J end by 3 bases, with 3 bases between. From germline, CDR1 is SGHRS and CDR2 YFSETQ. The DNA for the CDR3 is TGCGCCAGCAGCTTGGGGTACACTGAAGCTTTCTTT. Its translation is CASSLGYTEAFF.

This sequence joins TRBV25-1 and TRBJ1-1, with D unclear. The CDR3 length is 15 residues. Trimming took off 7 bases at V and 0 bases at J, with 15 bases between the two ends. Germline loops: CDR1 MGHDK, CDR2 SYGVNS. This chain's CDR3 is CASTPLSSMNTEAFF. For the CDR3, the DNA is TGTGCCAGCACGCCCCTTAGTTCGATGAACACTGAAGCTTTCTTT.

This clone has a handful of counts. The CDR3 loop reads CASSPGGGHSSGANVLTF. CDR3 coding DNA: TGTGCCAGTAGTCCAGGGGGTGGTCATAGCTCTGGGGCCAACGTCCTGACTTTC. The genes are TRBV19 and TRBJ2-6; 7 bases line up with TRBD1. The CDR3 contains 18 residues. Germline loops: CDR1 LNHDA, CDR2 SQIVND (reference sequence). The J segment lost 0 bases and the V segment lost 5 bases, leaving 10 bases of the junction unmatched.

The chain joins TRBV2 to TRBJ2-7; TRBD2 aligns across 13 bases. This CDR3 is 14 amino acids long. The J segment lost 5 bases and the V segment lost 6 bases, leaving 4 bases of the junction unmatched. The germline CDR1 and CDR2 sequences are SNHLY and FYNNEI. The DNA of the CDR3 is TGTGCCAGCAGGGGGACTAGCGGGACCCACGAGCAGTACTTC. Translation: CASRGTSGTHEQYF. Combining the CDR3 with reference TRBV2 and TRBJ2-7 gives the whole variable domain EPEVTQTPSHQVTQMGQEVILRCVPISNHLYFYWYRQILGQKVEFLVSFYNNEISEKSEIFDDQFSVERPDGSNFTLKIRSTKLEDSAMYFCASRGTSGTHEQYFGPGTRLTVT.

V and J are TRBV27 and TRBJ1-1; the D is unclear. Trimming stripped 5 bases from V and 5 bases from J, with 18 bases between. The CDR3 is 15 amino acids. Looked up from germline, CDR1 is MNHEY and CDR2 is SMNVEV (reference sequence). As DNA, the CDR3 is TGTGCCAGCAGTCCCCAGGTGGGGTCGGGGACTGAAGCTTTCTTT. Amino acid sequence: CASSPQVGSGTEAFF.

The rearrangement links TRBV27 to TRBJ2-3, with TRBD2 matching 7 bases. The germline V gene encodes CDR1 MNHEY and CDR2 SMNVEV (reference sequence). The CDR3 is 12 amino acids. The junction had 4 bases not matched to a gene; V was cut back by 6 bases and J by 7 bases. The CDR3 reads CASRGLGHTQYF. CDR3 nucleotide sequence: TGTGCCAGCAGAGGACTAGGCCATACGCAGTATTTT.

This sequence joins TRBV6-1 and TRBJ2-7; no reliable D call. The CDR3 has 13 amino acids. Germline lookup yields CDR1 MNHNS and CDR2 SASEGT. Trimming pared 8 bases from V and 5 bases from J, leaving 16 bases between. In DNA form, the CDR3 reads TGTGCCAGCTCAGAACTGGGGTTCAACGAGCAGTACTTC. As protein: CASSELGFNEQYF.

J is TRBJ2-7 and V is TRBV25-1; 7 bases match TRBD1. The trim removed 4 bases at V and 7 bases at J, leaving 10 bases unmatched. CDR1 MGHDK and CDR2 SYGVNS come from the germline V gene. The CDR3 contains 14 residues. Here the CDR3 DNA reads TGTGCCAGCAGTGGCACAGACAGGGAACATGAGCAGTACTTC. It yields the protein CASSGTDREHEQYF.

The chain recombines TRBV6-5 with TRBJ2-7; 8 bases agree with TRBD2. The CDR3 consists of 15 residues. Losses at the gene ends were 1 base for V and 7 bases for J; bases not matched to a gene: 9. In germline, CDR1 is MNHEY, CDR2 SVGAGI. The CDR3 DNA reads as TGTGCCAGCAGTTACTTGGGAGCGGGAGCAGGGGAGCAGTACTTC. Protein sequence: CASSYLGAGAGEQYF.

This chain links TRBV9 with TRBJ2-2, with TRBD2 identical over 11 bases. The CDR3 has 16 amino acids. After removal of 0 bases from V and 3 bases from J, the junction contained 1 base not matched to a gene. CDR1 is SGDLS, CDR2 YYNGEE, per germline. Here the CDR3 reads CASSVGLAGHTGELFF. Written as DNA, the CDR3 is TGTGCCAGCAGCGTAGGACTAGCGGGACACACCGGGGAGCTGTTTTTT.

The CDR3 spells CASSLSGQAYEQYF. CDR3 DNA: TGTGCCAGCAGTTTAAGCGGACAGGCCTACGAGCAGTACTTC. The chain is built from TRBV28 and TRBJ2-7; TRBD1 matches 7 bases. The germline V gene encodes CDR1 MDHEN and CDR2 SYDVKM. The V segment lost 2 bases and the J segment 2 bases; nucleotides outside the gene matches: 3. The CDR3 runs 14 residues.

This chain connects TRBV4-1 to TRBJ1-3, with a weak D call TRBD1 (5 bases). The length of the CDR3 is 15 residues. Looked up from germline, CDR1 is MGHRA and CDR2 is YSYEKL. Between the trimmed V and J ends, which lost 4 bases and 4 bases, there was a span of 14 bases. In nucleotides, the CDR3 is TGCGCCAGCAGCCCCTCCGGGGGGTTGGGAAACACCATATATTTT. Protein: CASSPSGGLGNTIYF.

This rearrangement joins TRBV28 to TRBJ2-5; D unresolved. Per germline, CDR1 MDHEN and CDR2 SYDVKM. This CDR3 comprises 12 residues. Trimming shortened V by 2 bases and J by 11 bases, and 12 bases separated the two germline ends. The CDR3 DNA reads as TGTGCCAGCAGTTTAAGGCGTTTAAGGCAGTACTTC. It encodes CASSLRRLRQYF.

The chain joins TRBV2 to TRBJ2-7, with D possibly TRBD1 on 6 matching bases. The CDR3 consists of 16 residues. V lost 7 bases and J lost 0, with 19 bases in between. Per germline, CDR1 SNHLY and CDR2 FYNNEI. The CDR3 DNA sequence: TGTGCCAGCATCCAAAGGTTCGGACAGCCCTCCTACGAGCAGTACTTC. It encodes CASIQRFGQPSYEQYF.

This clone was recorded a few times. The J gene is TRBJ1-2, the V gene TRBV5-4; TRBD1 is a possible D gene (5 bases). Trimming stripped 4 bases from V and 3 bases from J, with 10 bases between. The germline gives CDR1 SGHNT, CDR2 YYREEE (reference sequence). The CDR3 has 13 amino acids. CDR3 region: CASSIQDYYGYTF. Written as DNA, the CDR3 is TGTGCCAGCAGCATACAGGATTACTATGGCTACACCTTC.

This clone was seen more than once but under ten times. This chain joins TRBV5-4 and TRBJ1-1; no definite D call. Trimming removed 0 bases at V and 0 bases at J, with 9 bases between. This CDR3 is built from 15 residues. Germline CDR1 and CDR2: SGHNT and YYREEE (reference sequence). The CDR3: CASSLAWGLNTEAFF. In DNA form, the CDR3 reads TGTGCCAGCAGCTTGGCCTGGGGATTGAACACTGAAGCTTTCTTT.